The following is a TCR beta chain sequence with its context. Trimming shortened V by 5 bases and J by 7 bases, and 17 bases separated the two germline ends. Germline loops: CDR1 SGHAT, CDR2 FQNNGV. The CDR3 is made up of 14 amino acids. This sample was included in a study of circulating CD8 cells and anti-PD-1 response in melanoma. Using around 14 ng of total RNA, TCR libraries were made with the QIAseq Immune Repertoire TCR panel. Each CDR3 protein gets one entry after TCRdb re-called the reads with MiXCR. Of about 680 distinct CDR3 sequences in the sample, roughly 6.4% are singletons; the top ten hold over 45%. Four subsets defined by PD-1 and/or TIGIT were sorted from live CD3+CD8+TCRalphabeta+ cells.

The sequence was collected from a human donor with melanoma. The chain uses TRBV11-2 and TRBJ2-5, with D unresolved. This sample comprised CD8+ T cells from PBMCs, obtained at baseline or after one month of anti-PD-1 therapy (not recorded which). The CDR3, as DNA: TGTGCCAGCAGCCCGGTCGGCGGAGCCGGGACCCAGTACTTC. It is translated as CASSPVGGAGTQYF.